Sequencing of this TCR beta chain was carried out in a study of T-cell reconstitution after alpha-beta-depleted transplantation in children. The study, taken as a whole, reports: One year post-transplant, T-cell counts and diversity were largely derived from T cells produced anew. The origin of high day-60 TCRbeta diversity in some patients lay in surviving recipient T cells and thymic progenitors. By about two months after transplant, alpha-beta T cells reportedly arose from several hundred graft clones that had expanded.

Germline lookup yields CDR1 MNHEY and CDR2 SMNVEV (reference sequence). The CDR3 is made up of 16 amino acids. Trimming at V came to 3 bases and at J to 1 base, leaving 4 bases not matched to a gene. Ten or more counts support this clonotype. The antigen is not known. TCRbeta library construction was performed incorporating unique molecular identifiers. TCRdb redid the calling of the PCR reads with MiXCR, one entry per CDR3 protein. The sample lists about 500,000 distinct CDR3 sequences; about an eighth were seen once. This material consisted of PBMCs, mostly from graft donor cells, taken 180 days after TCRalphabeta/CD19-depleted stem cell transplant. The clonotype was recovered from a female patient aged 2 to 10 who had a stem cell transplant for aplastic anemia, so the T cells may come from the graft donor. The rearrangement joins TRBV27 to TRBJ2-3; 10 bases map to TRBD2. The CDR3 bases are TGTGCCAGCAGTTTTTCCGGGACTAGCGGCACAGATACGCAGTATTTT. It codes for CASSFSGTSGTDTQYF.